These 11 T cell receptor beta chains originate from one sample sequenced in a study of regulatory T cells in long-lasting Graves disease. Described time point: persistent/refractory GD, antithyroid drugs over 5 years with positive TRAb. RNA extracted from PBMCs served as the sequencing template. iRepertoire HTBI primers and Arm-PCR of CDR3 regions built TCR beta libraries. Each CDR3 protein is one row after TCRdb ran MiXCR on the multiplex PCR reads. This sample has about 300,000 distinct CDR3 sequences, with around 20% found just once. This specimen consisted of peripheral blood mononuclear cells (PBMCs), obtained when the disease was refractory, from a patient treated with antithyroid drugs. The receptors were gathered from a female donor with Graves disease.

J is TRBJ1-5 and V is TRBV27; possible D gene TRBD1, 6 bases. Trimming took 5 bases from V and 7 from J, leaving 15 bases between them. The CDR3 length is 14 residues. Germline loops: CDR1 MNHEY, CDR2 SMNVEV (reference sequence). The DNA of the CDR3 is TGTGCCAGCAGTAGAACAGGGATCGAACAGCCCCAGCATTTT. It specifies CASSRTGIEQPQHF.

The table lists this clonotype with many counts. The chain joins TRBV11-2 to TRBJ2-4, with D uncertain. Trimming removed 0 bases from V and 6 bases from J, with 12 bases in between. Germline values: CDR1 SGHAT, CDR2 FQNNGV. The CDR3 consists of 15 residues. CDR3 sequence (DNA): TGTGCCAGCAGCTTAGATCCGGGTCGAGTAAACATTCAGTACTTC. This encodes CASSLDPGRVNIQYF.

This clonotype was seen a few times. The CDR3 loop reads CSATRTAFNYGYTF. As DNA, the CDR3 is TGCAGTGCTACCCGCACGGCCTTTAACTATGGCTACACCTTC. This chain connects TRBV20-1 to TRBJ1-2, with no clear D. The germline V gene encodes CDR1 DFQATT and CDR2 SNEGSKA (reference sequence). V gave up 4 bases and J gave up 1 base, with 13 bases separating them. The CDR3 contains 14 residues.

The rearrangement links TRBV7-9 to TRBJ2-5; TRBD2 matches at 11 bases. The germline V gene encodes CDR1 SEHNR and CDR2 FQNEAQ (reference sequence). CDR3 size: 15 residues. V was clipped by 3 bases and J by 6 bases; unmatched bases: 6. CDR3 loop: CASSLVASGRKTQYF. As DNA, the CDR3 is TGTGCCAGCAGCTTGGTGGCTAGCGGGAGGAAGACCCAGTACTTC. Together with reference TRBV7-9 and TRBJ2-5, the CDR3 gives the full variable domain: DTGVSQNPRHKITKRGQNVTFRCDPISEHNRLYWYRQTLGQGPEFLTYFQNEAQLEKSRLLSDRFSAERPKGSFSTLEIQRTEQGDSAMYLCASSLVASGRKTQYFGPGTRLLVL.

In the case of this clonotype: A much larger clone differs by one base, so this may be a read error. The chain uses TRBV7-9 and TRBJ2-7; D gene ambiguous. CDR3 length: 13 amino acids. In germline, CDR1 is SEHNR, CDR2 FQNEAQ (reference sequence). The CDR3 DNA is TGTGTCAGCAGCTCGTCAAGTTCTTACGAGCAGTACTTC. Its translation: CVSSSSSSYEQYF.

This clonotype was observed at least ten times. The V call is TRBV3-1, the J call TRBJ1-4, with a tentative D call TRBD1 (5 bases). Trimming shortened V by 0 bases and J by 13 bases, and 18 bases separated the two germline ends. The CDR3 contains 15 residues. CDR1 LGHDT and CDR2 YNNKEL come from the germline V gene (reference sequence). The chain's CDR3 is CASSQDLRRDSLLFF. DNA of the CDR3: TGTGCCAGCAGCCAAGATTTGAGGAGGGACTCTTTACTGTTTTTT.

The sample holds a few counts of this clonotype. V usage is TRBV28 and J usage is TRBJ2-1; 13 bases match TRBD2. CDR1 MDHEN and CDR2 SYDVKM come from the germline V gene. This CDR3 region has 14 residues. The V and J ends lost 7 bases and 9 bases, in that order; junction bases with no gene match: 6. The CDR3 DNA is TGTGCCAGCACTAAGGGACTAGCGGGACGTGAGCAGTTCTTC. Translated, it gives CASTKGLAGREQFF.

The V call is TRBV18, the J call TRBJ2-2; D uncertain. This CDR3 spans 14 amino acids. Germline values: CDR1 KGHSH, CDR2 LQKENI. The ends were cut back, 3 bases at V and 0 bases at J, with 5 bases in the middle. DNA for the CDR3: TGTGCCAGCTCACCCAGTTCGAACACCGGGGAGCTGTTTTTT. Amino acids: CASSPSSNTGELFF.

This chain connects TRBV20-1 to TRBJ2-1; D may be TRBD2 (5 bases). V lost 7 bases and J 0 bases, leaving 16 bases between the germline ends. Germline loops: CDR1 DFQATT, CDR2 SNEGSKA (reference sequence). This CDR3 contains 15 residues. This CDR3 reads CSEVPRSGSYNEQFF. The CDR3 DNA is TGCAGTGAGGTTCCGAGGAGCGGCTCCTACAATGAGCAGTTCTTC.

This clonotype was recorded many times. The V gene is TRBV7-2, the J gene TRBJ2-1; 9 bases agree with TRBD2. There are 14 residues in the CDR3. The junction had 4 bases not matched to a gene; V was cut back by 0 bases and J by 10 bases. Germline V gene data show CDR1 as SGHTA and CDR2 as FQGNSA. CDR3 nucleotides: TGTGCCAGCAGCTTAGCAGGCCTAGCGGGGGAGCAGTTCTTC. Its translation: CASSLAGLAGEQFF.

V usage is TRBV6-1 and J usage is TRBJ2-2, with TRBD2 identical over 13 bases. J gave up 6 bases and V 6 bases, and 16 bases lay outside the gene matches. The CDR3 loop spans 19 amino acids. CDR1 and CDR2 (germline): MNHNS, SASEGT. In DNA, the CDR3 is TGTGCCAGCAGACCCGATTTAGGGACTAGCGGGATAGTACCCGGGGAGCTGTTTTTT. Translation gives CASRPDLGTSGIVPGELFF.